This T cell receptor beta chain emerged from a study of early T cells in non-severe SARS-CoV-2 infection (dated by TCRdb to the early 2020s). Notes on the research overall: Bulk RNA from unsorted whole blood was used for TCR sequencing, so alpha and beta chains could not be paired. General conclusions and limits of the study: VDJdb matching was skewed toward anti-spike CD8 responses, so virus-specific expansions were likely underestimated and private and CD4 specificities were missed.

This was a case-control study nested in a cohort of healthcare workers in London, UK, who had nasopharyngeal swab PCR tests and blood samples taken every week. Healthcare workers were recruited during the week of the UK lockdown, between 23 and 31 March 2020, and followed weekly for up to roughly 15 weeks. In this sample, this clonotype turned up many times. The target of this receptor is not known. No base-level quality is on record; no much larger clone is a single base apart. The CDR3, cysteine through phenylalanine, is 16 amino acids long. Only the CDR3 DNA is retained, 48 bases long and in frame from the first base. The germline V gene (reference sequence) provides CDR1 MNHEY and CDR2 SMNVEV. The V and J ends are trimmed by 0 bases and 5 bases, leaving 17 bases between them. The library came from 5' RACE. Sequencing was carried out with a NextSeq 500. To correct for sequencing error and PCR bias, the TCR library protocol tagged individual cDNA molecules with unique molecular identifiers. TCR alpha and beta chains were both sequenced, and the abundances of alpha and beta sequences in each sample were closely correlated with each other. On the authors' methods: Decombinator V4 was used to perform V gene, J gene and CDR3 annotation of TCR sequences. TCRs were defined as expanded if a significant change between any two time points was detected under a Poisson model with p below 0.0001. TCR abundances were normalised to the total number of TCRs sequenced in each sample and reported as counts per million. TRAV1-2 paired with TRAJ12, TRAJ20 or TRAJ33 defined MAIT TCRs, while TRAV10 paired with TRAJ18 defined iNKT TCRs. VDJdb, accessed 1 November 2021, was searched for CMV, EBV and SARS-CoV-2 annotated TCRs, excluding TCRs annotated for multiple antigens. In-frame beta chains were kept once TCRdb had trimmed the public reads at Q25 with fastp and called clones with MiXCR. Every entry covers one CDR3 protein and lists the most common genes and DNA from its rows. These V and J calls originate from TCRdb's pipeline instead of the authors' own analysis. Present in this sample are around 50,000 distinct CDR3 sequences, over 10% of which were seen just once. 2.5% to 3% of the sample rests with the top ten.

Sequencing used whole blood. The chain uses TRBV27 and TRBJ2-7, with no confidently assigned D gene. This clonotype originated in an adult who was a healthcare worker with PCR-confirmed SARS-CoV-2 infection or an uninfected control (not recorded which). CDR3 sequence: CASSLSISTAGHEQYF. The nucleotides read TGTGCCAGCAGTTTATCGATCAGTACCGCCGGGCACGAGCAGTACTTC.